This T cell receptor beta chain was captured by sequencing in a study of post-analysis software for immune sequencing data. Study at large: Relapsing-remitting, secondary progressive and progressive-relapsing forms of multiple sclerosis all featured among disease courses.

Germline-derived CDR1 and CDR2 are ENHRY and SYGVKD. The CDR3 contains 13 residues. Points on this clonotype: Its antigen is still unknown. A much larger clone differs from this one at a single base, so this may be a read error.

Study-wide findings and caveats: TRBV segments more frequent in patients than in controls numbered several and included TRBV5-6, TRBV5-1 and TRBV20-1. By F measure, samples from a shared preparation batch strongly co-clustered. Normalized Chao1 diversity was significantly lower in multiple sclerosis patients than in controls.

Unique-molecular-identifier-tagged TCR beta cDNA libraries were used. Each sample of 1 to 10 million input T cells yielded roughly 0.5 million cDNA molecules, so each molecule approximated one T cell. TCRdb re-called the PCR reads with MiXCR, one entry per CDR3 protein. In the table there are about 260,000 distinct CDR3 sequences, about 38% of which are singletons. The rearrangement joins TRBV10-3 to TRBJ2-2, with D perhaps matching TRBD1 or TRBD2 (6 bases each). Sequenced material: blood. The TCR originated in a girl under 18 with multiple sclerosis. The CDR3 here is CAIRRETGGERFF. CDR3 in DNA: TGTGCCATCCGAAGGGAGACAGGCGGGGAGCGGTTTTTT.